This entry describes one T cell receptor beta chain. This CDR3 comprises 15 residues. Trimming took 4 bases from V and 9 from J; bases not matched to a gene: 6. Looked up from germline, CDR1 is MRHNA and CDR2 is SNTAGT. The data belong to a study of T cell changes during pregnancy in multiple sclerosis. The repertoire was sequenced with immunoSEQ multiplex PCR; TCRdb's copy has only in-frame clones and lacks some. The repertoire has around 100,000 clones, approximately 92% of them found once; the top ten carry more than 1.5%. The chain employs TRBV6-4 and TRBJ2-1; 13 nucleotides agree with TRBD2. The sequenced sample was peripheral blood, obtained after pregnancy. The sequence derives from a female donor with multiple sclerosis, enrolled in a pregnancy study. The CDR3 nucleotides are TGTGCCAGCAGTGGACTAGCGGGAGGCGGGAGTGAGCAGTTCTTC. It is translated as CASSGLAGGGSEQFF.